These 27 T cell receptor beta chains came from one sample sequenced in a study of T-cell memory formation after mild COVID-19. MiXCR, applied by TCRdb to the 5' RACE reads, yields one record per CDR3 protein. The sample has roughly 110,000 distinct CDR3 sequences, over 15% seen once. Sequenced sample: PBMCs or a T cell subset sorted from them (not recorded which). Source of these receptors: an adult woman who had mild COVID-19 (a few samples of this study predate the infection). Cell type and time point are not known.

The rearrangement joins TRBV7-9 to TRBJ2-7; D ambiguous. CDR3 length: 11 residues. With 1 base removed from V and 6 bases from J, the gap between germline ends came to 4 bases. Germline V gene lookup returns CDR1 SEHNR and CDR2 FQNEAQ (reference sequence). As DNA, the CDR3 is TGTGCCAGCAGCTTAGGGGCCGAGCAGTACTTC. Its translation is CASSLGAEQYF.

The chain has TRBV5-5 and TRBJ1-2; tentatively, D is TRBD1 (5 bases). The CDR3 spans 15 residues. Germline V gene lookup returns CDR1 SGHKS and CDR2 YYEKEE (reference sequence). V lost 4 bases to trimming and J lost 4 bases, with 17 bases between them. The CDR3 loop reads CASSPNPSGSYGYTF. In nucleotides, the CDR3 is TGTGCCAGCAGCCCAAACCCCTCAGGGTCCTATGGCTACACCTTC. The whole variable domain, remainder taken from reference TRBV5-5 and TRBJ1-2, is DAGVTQSPTHLIKTRGQQVTLRCSPISGHKSVSWYQQVLGQGPQFIFQYYEKEERGRGNFPDRFSARQFPNYSSELNVNALLLGDSALYLCASSPNPSGSYGYTFGSGTRLTVV.

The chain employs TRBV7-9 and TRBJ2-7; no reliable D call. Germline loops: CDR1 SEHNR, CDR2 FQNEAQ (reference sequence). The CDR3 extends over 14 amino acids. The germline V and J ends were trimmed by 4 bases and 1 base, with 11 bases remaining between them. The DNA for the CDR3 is TGTGCCAGCAGCTATACGACTCATTCCTACGAGCAGTACTTC. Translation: CASSYTTHSYEQYF.

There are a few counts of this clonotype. The DNA for the CDR3 is TGTGCCAGCAGTTCAGACAGGGTAAACACCGGGGAGCTGTTTTTT. Translation: CASSSDRVNTGELFF. The V and J genes are TRBV27 and TRBJ2-2; TRBD1 agrees at 7 bases. The CDR3 runs to 15 residues. CDR1 is MNHEY and CDR2 is SMNVEV in the germline V gene (reference sequence). V shed 4 bases, J shed 2 bases, and the junction held 4 bases outside the gene matches.

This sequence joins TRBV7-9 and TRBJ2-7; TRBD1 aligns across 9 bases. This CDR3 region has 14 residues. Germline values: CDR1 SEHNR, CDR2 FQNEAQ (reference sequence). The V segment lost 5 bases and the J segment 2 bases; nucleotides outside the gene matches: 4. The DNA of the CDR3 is TGTGCCAGCAGCCGGACAGGGGCCACCTACGAGCAGTACTTC. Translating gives CASSRTGATYEQYF.

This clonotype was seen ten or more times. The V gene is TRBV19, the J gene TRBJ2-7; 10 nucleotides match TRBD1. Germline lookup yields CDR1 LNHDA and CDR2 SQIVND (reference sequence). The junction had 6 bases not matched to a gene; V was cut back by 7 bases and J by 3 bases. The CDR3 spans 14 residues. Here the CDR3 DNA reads TGTGCCAGTACCCCCGGGACAGGGGACTACGAGCAGTACTTC. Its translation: CASTPGTGDYEQYF.

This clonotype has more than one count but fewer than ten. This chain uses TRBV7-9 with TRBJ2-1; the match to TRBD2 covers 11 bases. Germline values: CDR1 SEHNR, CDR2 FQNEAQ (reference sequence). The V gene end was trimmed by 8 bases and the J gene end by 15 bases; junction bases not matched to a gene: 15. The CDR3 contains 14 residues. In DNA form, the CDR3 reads TGTGCCAGCCTCCTACTAGCGGGAGCATCTGGCGCGTTCTTC. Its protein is CASLLLAGASGAFF.

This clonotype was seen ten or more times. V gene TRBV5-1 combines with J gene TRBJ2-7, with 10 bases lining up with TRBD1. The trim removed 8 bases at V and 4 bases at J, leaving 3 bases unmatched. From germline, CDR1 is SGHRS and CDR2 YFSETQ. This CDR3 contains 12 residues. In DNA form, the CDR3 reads TGCGCCAGTACGGGACAGGGGTACGAGCAGTACTTC. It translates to CASTGQGYEQYF. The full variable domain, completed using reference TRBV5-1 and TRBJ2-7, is KAGVTQTPRYLIKTRGQQVTLSCSPISGHRSVSWYQQTPGQGLQFLFEYFSETQRNKGNFPGRFSGRQFSNSRSEMNVSTLELGDSALYLCASTGQGYEQYFGPGTRLTVT.

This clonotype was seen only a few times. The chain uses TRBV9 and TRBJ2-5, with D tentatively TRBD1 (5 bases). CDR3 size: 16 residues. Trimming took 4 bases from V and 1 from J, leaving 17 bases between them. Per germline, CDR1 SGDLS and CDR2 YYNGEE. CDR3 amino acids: CASSPRGHTFQETQYF. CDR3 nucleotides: TGTGCCAGCAGCCCCCGAGGACACACATTCCAAGAGACCCAGTACTTC.

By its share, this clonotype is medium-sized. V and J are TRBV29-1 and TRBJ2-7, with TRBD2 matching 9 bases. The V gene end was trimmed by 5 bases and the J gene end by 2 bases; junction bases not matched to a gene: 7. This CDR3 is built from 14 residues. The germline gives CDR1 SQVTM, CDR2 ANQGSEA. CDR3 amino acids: CSVWIAGATYEQYF. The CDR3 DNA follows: TGCAGCGTTTGGATAGCGGGAGCCACCTACGAGCAGTACTTC.

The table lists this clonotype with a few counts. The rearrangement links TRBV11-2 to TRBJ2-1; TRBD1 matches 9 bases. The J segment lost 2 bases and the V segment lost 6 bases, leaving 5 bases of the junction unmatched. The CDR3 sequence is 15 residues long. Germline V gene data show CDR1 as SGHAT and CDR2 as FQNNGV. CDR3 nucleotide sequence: TGTGCCAGCAGGGAAGGGACAGGGCCCTACAATGAGCAGTTCTTC. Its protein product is CASREGTGPYNEQFF.

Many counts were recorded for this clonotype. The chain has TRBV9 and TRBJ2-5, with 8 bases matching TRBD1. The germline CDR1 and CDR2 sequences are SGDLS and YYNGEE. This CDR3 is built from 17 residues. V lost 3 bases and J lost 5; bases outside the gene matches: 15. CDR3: CASSAYLSDRAAETQYF. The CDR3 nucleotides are TGTGCCAGCAGCGCCTACTTATCGGACAGGGCGGCGGAGACCCAGTACTTC.

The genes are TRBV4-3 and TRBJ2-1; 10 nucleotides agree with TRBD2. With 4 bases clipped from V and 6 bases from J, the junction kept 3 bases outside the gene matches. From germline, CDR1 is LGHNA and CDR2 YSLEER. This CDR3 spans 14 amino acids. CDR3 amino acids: CASSLRTSGNEQFF. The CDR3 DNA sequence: TGCGCCAGCAGCCTAAGGACTAGCGGCAATGAGCAGTTCTTC.

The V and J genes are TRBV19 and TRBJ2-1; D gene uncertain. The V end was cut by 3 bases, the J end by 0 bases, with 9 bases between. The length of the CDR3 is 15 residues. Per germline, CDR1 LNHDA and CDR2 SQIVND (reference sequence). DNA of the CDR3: TGTGCCAGTAGTATGGGTCAGAGCTCCTACAATGAGCAGTTCTTC. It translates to CASSMGQSSYNEQFF.

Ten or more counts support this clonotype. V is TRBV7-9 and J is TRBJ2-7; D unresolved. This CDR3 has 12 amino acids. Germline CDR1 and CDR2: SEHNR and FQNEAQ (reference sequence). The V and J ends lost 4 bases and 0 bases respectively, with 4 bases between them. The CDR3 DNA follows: TGTGCCAGCAGCTCTAGCTCCTACGAGCAGTACTTC. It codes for CASSSSSYEQYF.

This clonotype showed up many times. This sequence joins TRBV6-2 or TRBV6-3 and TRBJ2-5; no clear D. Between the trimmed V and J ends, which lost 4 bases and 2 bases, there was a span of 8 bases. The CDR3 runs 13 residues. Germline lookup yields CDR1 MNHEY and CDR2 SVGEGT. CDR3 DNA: TGTGCCAGCAGTTGGGCGGAACAAGAGACCCAGTACTTC. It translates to CASSWAEQETQYF.

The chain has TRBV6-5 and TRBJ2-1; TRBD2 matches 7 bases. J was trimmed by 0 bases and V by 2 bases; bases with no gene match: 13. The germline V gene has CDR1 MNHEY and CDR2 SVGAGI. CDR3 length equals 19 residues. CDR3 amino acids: CASSYGVGTTLSSYNEQFF. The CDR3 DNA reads TGTGCCAGCAGTTACGGGGTCGGGACTACCCTTAGCTCCTACAATGAGCAGTTCTTC.

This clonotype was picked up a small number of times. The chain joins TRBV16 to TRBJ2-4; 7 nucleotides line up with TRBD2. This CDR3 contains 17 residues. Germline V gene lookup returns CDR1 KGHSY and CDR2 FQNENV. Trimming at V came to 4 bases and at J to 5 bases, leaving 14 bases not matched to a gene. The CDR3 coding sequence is TGTGCCAGCAGCCCGTCCTTTGTATCGGGGGGTGAAAACATTCAGTACTTC. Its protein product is CASSPSFVSGGENIQYF. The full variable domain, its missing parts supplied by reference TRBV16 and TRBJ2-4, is GEEVAQTPKHLVRGEGQKAKLYCAPIKGHSYVFWYQQVLKNEFKFLISFQNENVFDETGMPKERFSAKCLPNSPCSLEIQATKLEDSAVYFCASSPSFVSGGENIQYFGAGTRLSVL.

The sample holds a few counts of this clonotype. The CDR3 DNA reads as TGTGCCAGCGGCCTAGCGGGACTCTCCTACGAGCAGTACTTC. As protein: CASGLAGLSYEQYF. The chain recombines TRBV6-2 or TRBV6-3 with TRBJ2-7; 9 nucleotides match TRBD2. The CDR3 is 14 amino acids. J was trimmed by 0 bases and V by 8 bases; bases with no gene match: 5. Germline CDR1 is MNHEY and CDR2 is SVGEGT.

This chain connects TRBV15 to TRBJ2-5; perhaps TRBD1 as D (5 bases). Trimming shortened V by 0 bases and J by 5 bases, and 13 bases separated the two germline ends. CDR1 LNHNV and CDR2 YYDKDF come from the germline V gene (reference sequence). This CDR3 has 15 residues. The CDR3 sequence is CATSRDRRQSETQYF. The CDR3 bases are TGTGCCACCAGCAGAGATCGGAGACAGTCGGAGACCCAGTACTTC.

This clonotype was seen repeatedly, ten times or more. The CDR3, as DNA: TGTGCCAGCAGCTTTGGGCAGGGGATTCAAGAGACCCAGTACTTC. It encodes CASSFGQGIQETQYF. This rearrangement joins TRBV7-9 to TRBJ2-5; D is perhaps TRBD1 (6 bases). Looked up from germline, CDR1 is SEHNR and CDR2 is FQNEAQ (reference sequence). The CDR3 contains 15 residues. V lost 3 bases, J lost 2 bases, and 13 bases lay in between. The full variable domain, in which reference TRBV7-9 and TRBJ2-5 provide the parts outside the CDR3, is DTGVSQNPRHKITKRGQNVTFRCDPISEHNRLYWYRQTLGQGPEFLTYFQNEAQLEKSRLLSDRFSAERPKGSFSTLEIQRTEQGDSAMYLCASSFGQGIQETQYFGPGTRLLVL.

In DNA, the CDR3 is TGCGCCAGCAGCCAGGGGACAGGGGATCGCAATGAGCAGTTCTTC. Translating it yields CASSQGTGDRNEQFF. V is TRBV4-1 and J is TRBJ2-1; 10 bases are shared with TRBD1. Germline CDR1 and CDR2: MGHRA and YSYEKL. The J segment lost 6 bases and the V segment lost 3 bases, leaving 5 bases of the junction unmatched. The CDR3 runs 15 residues.

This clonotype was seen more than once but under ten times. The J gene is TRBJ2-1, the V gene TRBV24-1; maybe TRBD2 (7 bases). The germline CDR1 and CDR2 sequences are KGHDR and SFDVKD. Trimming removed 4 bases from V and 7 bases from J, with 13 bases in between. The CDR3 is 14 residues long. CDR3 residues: CATSEVGGRNEQFF. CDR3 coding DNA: TGTGCCACCAGTGAGGTGGGGGGGCGTAATGAGCAGTTCTTC.

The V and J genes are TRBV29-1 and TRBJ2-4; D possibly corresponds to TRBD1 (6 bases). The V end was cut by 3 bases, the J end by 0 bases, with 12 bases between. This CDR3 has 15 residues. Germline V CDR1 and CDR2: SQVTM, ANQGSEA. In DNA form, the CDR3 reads TGCAGCGTTGAGGGGACACCTCTAGCCAAAAACATTCAGTACTTC. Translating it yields CSVEGTPLAKNIQYF.

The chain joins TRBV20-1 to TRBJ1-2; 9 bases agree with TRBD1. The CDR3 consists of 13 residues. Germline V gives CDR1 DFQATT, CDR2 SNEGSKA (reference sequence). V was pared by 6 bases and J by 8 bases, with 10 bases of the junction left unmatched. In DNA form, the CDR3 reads TGCAGTGCAAGGGGACAGGGCGAATGGGGCTACACCTTC. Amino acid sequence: CSARGQGEWGYTF.

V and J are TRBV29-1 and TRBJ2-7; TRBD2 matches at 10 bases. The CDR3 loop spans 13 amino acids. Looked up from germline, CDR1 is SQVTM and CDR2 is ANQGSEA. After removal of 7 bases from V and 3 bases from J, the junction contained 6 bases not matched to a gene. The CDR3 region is CSATGTSDYEQYF. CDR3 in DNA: TGCAGCGCCACCGGGACTAGCGACTACGAGCAGTACTTC.

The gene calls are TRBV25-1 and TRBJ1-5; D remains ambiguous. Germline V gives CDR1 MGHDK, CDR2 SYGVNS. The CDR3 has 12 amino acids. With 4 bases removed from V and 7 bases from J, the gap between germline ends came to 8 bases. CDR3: CASSAEQQPQHF. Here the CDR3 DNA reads TGTGCCAGCAGTGCCGAACAGCAGCCCCAGCATTTT. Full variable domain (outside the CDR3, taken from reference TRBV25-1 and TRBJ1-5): EADIYQTPRYLVIGTGKKITLECSQTMGHDKMYWYQQDPGMELHLIHYSYGVNSTEKGDLSSESTVSRIRTEHFPLTLESARPSHTSQYLCASSAEQQPQHFGDGTRLSIL.